These 14 T cell receptor beta chains share one sample of origin, sequenced in a study of blood T cell repertoires in COVID-19. TCRdb keeps only in-frame clones here, not all; method: immunoSEQ multiplex PCR. The sample lists roughly 220,000 clones; around 88% were seen once. The sample consisted of PBMCs or T cells enriched from blood (not recorded which). These receptors all come from a woman aged 50 to 60 with acute COVID-19.

The J gene is TRBJ2-5, the V gene TRBV18; 8 bases align to TRBD2. The CDR3 length is 18 residues. The V gene end was trimmed by 1 base and the J gene end by 5 bases; junction bases not matched to a gene: 15. Looked up from germline, CDR1 is KGHSH and CDR2 is LQKENI. The CDR3 protein is CASSPLFGTRGDVETQYF. The DNA of the CDR3 is TGTGCCAGCTCACCACTGTTCGGGACTAGGGGGGATGTTGAGACCCAGTACTTC. The variable domain in full, completed from reference TRBV18 and TRBJ2-5, reads NAGVMQNPRHLVRRRGQEARLRCSPMKGHSHVYWYRQLPEEGLKFMVYLQKENIIDESGMPKERFSAEFPKEGPSILRIQQVVRGDSAAYFCASSPLFGTRGDVETQYFGPGTRLLVL.

The table lists this clone with many counts. This sequence joins TRBV15 and TRBJ2-1; 9 bases are shared with TRBD1. The CDR3 sequence is 15 residues long. The junction had 1 base not matched to a gene; V was cut back by 2 bases and J by 2 bases. Germline CDR1 is LNHNV and CDR2 is YYDKDF (reference sequence). The DNA of the CDR3 is TGTGCCACCAGCAGAAACAGGGGGCCCTACAATGAGCAGTTCTTC. This encodes CATSRNRGPYNEQFF.

This clone was counted a single time. This chain joins TRBV9 and TRBJ1-4, with 8 bases identical to TRBD1. V shed 4 bases and J 6 bases; nucleotides not matched to a gene: 5. CDR1 SGDLS and CDR2 YYNGEE come from the germline V gene. The length of the CDR3 is 14 residues. The CDR3 bases are TGTGCCAGCAGCCCGACAGGGGCTGATGAAAAACTGTTTTTT. As protein: CASSPTGADEKLFF.

The chain links TRBV21-1 to TRBJ1-3; TRBD1 is taken as the D call from the table, unchecked against the DNA. TRBV21-1 is termed a pseudogene. The CDR3 has 16 amino acids. The CDR3 DNA reads TGTGCCAGCAGCTTAAAAAGGGGGATAGAGGGAAACACCATATATTTT. This encodes CASSLKRGIEGNTIYF.

This clone occurred once. The V gene is TRBV2, the J gene TRBJ2-7; 13 bases are a match to TRBD2. The junction had 7 bases not matched to a gene; V was cut back by 6 bases and J by 8 bases. CDR1 is SNHLY, CDR2 FYNNEI, per germline. This CDR3 has 14 amino acids. The CDR3 DNA is TGTGCCAGCAGCGACGGGACTAGCGGGATTAAGCAGTACTTC. Translating it yields CASSDGTSGIKQYF. Using reference TRBV2 and TRBJ2-7 for the parts outside the CDR3, the full variable domain is EPEVTQTPSHQVTQMGQEVILRCVPISNHLYFYWYRQILGQKVEFLVSFYNNEISEKSEIFDDQFSVERPDGSNFTLKIRSTKLEDSAMYFCASSDGTSGIKQYFGPGTRLTVT.

This sequence joins TRBV2 and TRBJ1-1, with 8 nucleotides matching TRBD1. Germline loops: CDR1 SNHLY, CDR2 FYNNEI. The CDR3 sequence is 16 residues long. V trimming: 6 bases; J trimming: 1 base; junction bases outside the gene matches: 10. The CDR3 loop reads CASRGGTGLRNTEAFF. The DNA for the CDR3 is TGTGCCAGCAGAGGCGGGACAGGCCTAAGGAACACTGAAGCTTTCTTT.

Only one count was recorded for this clone. This sequence joins TRBV28 and TRBJ1-4; no firm D call. The V gene's germline CDR1 is MDHEN and CDR2 SYDVKM. The CDR3 is 11 residues long. The germline V and J ends were trimmed by 5 bases and 10 bases, with 8 bases remaining between them. The CDR3 DNA reads TGTGCCAGCAGTATTGGCCGAAAACTGTTTTTT. It codes for CASSIGRKLFF. The variable domain in full, with the rest retrieved from reference TRBV28 and TRBJ1-4, is DVKVTQSSRYLVKRTGEKVFLECVQDMDHENMFWYRQDPGLGLRLIYFSYDVKMKEKGDIPEGYSVSREKKERFSLILESASTNQTSMYLCASSIGRKLFFGSGTQLSVL.

The rearrangement joins TRBV30 to TRBJ2-1, with 14 positions matching TRBD2. This CDR3 spans 15 amino acids. Germline CDR1 and CDR2: GTSNPN and SVGIG (reference sequence). V gave up 2 bases and J gave up 4 bases; unmatched junction bases: 1. The CDR3 DNA is TGTGCCTGGAGTTGGACTAGCGGGGGGTACAATGAGCAGTTCTTC. It is translated as CAWSWTSGGYNEQFF.

This clone was observed a single time. V usage is TRBV19 and J usage is TRBJ2-7; 9 bases are a match to TRBD2. The V gene's germline CDR1 is LNHDA and CDR2 SQIVND (reference sequence). The CDR3 extends over 17 amino acids. The V segment lost 4 bases and the J segment 4 bases; nucleotides outside the gene matches: 14. The CDR3 region is CASSTRGAGGPGYEQYF. The CDR3 DNA reads TGTGCCAGTAGTACGCGAGGGGCGGGAGGGCCTGGATACGAGCAGTACTTC.

V is TRBV10-2 and J is TRBJ2-2; D is uncertain. V lost 6 bases to trimming and J lost 4 bases, with 6 bases between them. Germline lookup yields CDR1 WSHSY and CDR2 SAAADI. The CDR3 consists of 12 residues. As DNA, the CDR3 is TGCGCCAGCAGCCACGGCACCGGGGAGCTGTTTTTT. Translated, it gives CASSHGTGELFF.

CDR3 sequence: CASRVDRVTEAFF. DNA for the CDR3: TGTGCCAGTAGGGTAGACAGGGTCACTGAAGCTTTCTTT. The chain carries TRBV19 and TRBJ1-1, with 7 nucleotides matching TRBD1. The CDR3 totals 13 residues. Germline values: CDR1 LNHDA, CDR2 SQIVND (reference sequence). After removal of 6 bases from V and 4 bases from J, the junction contained 5 bases not matched to a gene.

The CDR3: CASSLGLAGVNEQFF. The CDR3 nucleotides are TGTGCCAGCTCATTGGGACTAGCGGGAGTGAATGAGCAGTTCTTC. The chain carries TRBV18 and TRBJ2-1; TRBD2 matches at 14 bases. Germline V lookup: CDR1 KGHSH, CDR2 LQKENI. Losses at the gene ends were 5 bases for V and 7 bases for J; bases not matched to a gene: 4. The CDR3 runs 15 residues.

The chain couples TRBV9 to TRBJ2-7, with a possible D match to TRBD1 (5 bases). The length of the CDR3 is 14 residues. The germline V and J ends were trimmed by 0 bases and 2 bases, with 9 bases remaining between them. The germline gives CDR1 SGDLS, CDR2 YYNGEE. CDR3 region: CASSVGTNPYEQYF. Here the CDR3 DNA reads TGTGCCAGCAGCGTAGGGACAAACCCCTACGAGCAGTACTTC.

The J gene is TRBJ1-5, the V gene TRBV28; 7 positions agree with TRBD1. V shed 7 bases and J 2 bases; nucleotides not matched to a gene: 5. CDR3 length equals 14 residues. Per germline, CDR1 MDHEN and CDR2 SYDVKM. The CDR3 reads CASTFTGGNQPQHF. The CDR3 DNA reads as TGTGCCAGCACTTTTACAGGGGGCAATCAGCCCCAGCATTTT.